This passage covers 15 T cell receptor beta chains from one sample sequenced in a study of T-cell reconstitution after alpha-beta-depleted transplantation in children. The authors prepared the TCRbeta library with unique molecular identifiers. Using its own MiXCR run on the PCR reads, TCRdb lists one record per CDR3 protein. The sample includes a few hundred thousand distinct CDR3 sequences, roughly 16% of them seen just once. Sequenced material: PBMCs, mostly from graft donor cells, taken 360 days after TCRalphabeta/CD19-depleted stem cell transplant. The receptors originated from a boy in the first two years of life who had a stem cell transplant for Wiskott-Aldrich syndrome, so the T cells may come from the graft donor.

This clonotype occurred a few times. CDR3 residues: CASNNIGTGNYGYTF. The CDR3, as DNA: TGTGCCAGCAACAATATCGGGACGGGGAACTATGGCTACACCTTC. This sequence joins TRBV2 and TRBJ1-2; D is perhaps TRBD1 (5 bases). Per germline, CDR1 SNHLY and CDR2 FYNNEI. V shed 7 bases and J shed 2 bases, with 17 bases lying between them. The CDR3 sequence is 15 residues long.

In this sample, this clonotype turned up a few times. This chain connects TRBV11-2 to TRBJ2-7; D unclear. Germline assignment: CDR1 SGHAT and CDR2 FQNNGV. The ends were cut back, 2 bases at V and 4 bases at J, with 12 bases in the middle. The CDR3 is 14 residues long. CDR3: CASSLNRVGYEQYF. CDR3 nucleotides: TGTGCCAGCAGCTTAAACCGAGTCGGTTACGAGCAGTACTTC.

This clonotype occurred a few times. The chain couples TRBV28 to TRBJ2-6; no clear D gene. V lost 5 bases, J lost 2 bases, and 7 bases lay in between. The CDR3 contains 14 residues. The germline CDR1 and CDR2 sequences are MDHEN and SYDVKM. This CDR3 is CASSLRPGANVLTF. The DNA of the CDR3 is TGTGCCAGCAGTCTGCGACCTGGGGCCAACGTCCTGACTTTC.

This clonotype has more than one count but fewer than ten. The chain is built from TRBV12-3 or TRBV12-4 and TRBJ2-5; possible D gene TRBD2, 6 bases. The CDR3 is 14 residues long. V lost 2 bases to trimming and J lost 5 bases, with 12 bases between them. The CDR3 DNA is TGTGCCAGCAGTTTACCCCAGGAGGGGGAGACCCAGTACTTC. Translated, it gives CASSLPQEGETQYF.

The chain uses TRBV12-3 or TRBV12-4 and TRBJ1-2; 8 nucleotides line up with TRBD1. V shed 8 bases and J 2 bases; nucleotides not matched to a gene: 13. The length of the CDR3 is 16 residues. Here the CDR3 reads CASRRTGNKKNYGYTF. CDR3 sequence (DNA): TGTGCCAGCCGCCGGACAGGGAATAAGAAGAACTATGGCTACACCTTC.

The V and J genes are TRBV20-1 and TRBJ2-5, with 10 bases aligning to TRBD2. V gave up 5 bases and J gave up 0 bases; unmatched junction bases: 9. The CDR3 length is 16 residues. Looked up from germline, CDR1 is DFQATT and CDR2 is SNEGSKA (reference sequence). The CDR3 sequence: CSAYKQRGGYQETQYF. The CDR3 DNA follows: TGCAGTGCTTATAAGCAGCGGGGGGGGTACCAAGAGACCCAGTACTTC.

This clonotype was seen more than once but under ten times. The V gene is TRBV4-1, the J gene TRBJ2-7; a possible D gene is TRBD1 (6 bases). Trimming removed 2 bases from V and 3 bases from J, with 20 bases in between. In germline, CDR1 is MGHRA, CDR2 YSYEKL. CDR3 length equals 17 residues. The CDR3, as DNA: TGCGCCAGCAGCCAATTCTCCGGGACAAGAGGGAGCTACGAGCAGTACTTC. Its protein product is CASSQFSGTRGSYEQYF.

The V and J genes are TRBV18 and TRBJ2-1, with TRBD2 identical over 10 bases. Germline loops: CDR1 KGHSH, CDR2 LQKENI. With 0 bases clipped from V and 0 bases from J, the junction kept 8 bases outside the gene matches. The CDR3 contains 19 residues. The CDR3 region has the DNA TGTGCCAGCTCACCACCGCCTAGCGGGAGTGAGAGCTCCTACAATGAGCAGTTCTTC. Translation gives CASSPPPSGSESSYNEQFF.

This clonotype was detected a few times. The rearrangement links TRBV5-1 to TRBJ1-3; D possibly corresponds to TRBD1 (5 bases). This CDR3 spans 16 amino acids. Germline V CDR1 and CDR2: SGHRS, YFSETQ. V was clipped by 0 bases and J by 4 bases, with 14 bases between them. The chain's CDR3 is CASSLAFRGDGNTIYF. The CDR3 DNA reads as TGCGCCAGCAGCTTGGCCTTCCGAGGGGACGGAAACACCATATATTTT.

This clonotype was seen only a few times. The V gene is TRBV10-3, the J gene TRBJ2-1; 10 bases line up with TRBD2. Trimming cost V 3 bases and J 6 bases; bases outside gene matches: 8. The CDR3 is made up of 16 amino acids. CDR1 is ENHRY, CDR2 SYGVKD, per germline. Here the CDR3 reads CAISDPSGSSINEQFF. CDR3 DNA sequence: TGTGCCATCAGTGACCCTAGCGGGAGTTCTATCAATGAGCAGTTCTTC.

V is TRBV10-3 and J is TRBJ2-2; no reliable D call. The CDR3 runs 14 residues. Germline CDR1 reads ENHRY; CDR2 reads SYGVKD. Trimming pared 10 bases from V and 0 bases from J, leaving 12 bases between. The DNA of the CDR3 is TGTGCCACCGCCCGACCTCCGAACACCGGGGAGCTGTTTTTT. The encoded protein is CATARPPNTGELFF.

V is TRBV24-1 and J is TRBJ2-2, with 7 bases matching TRBD1. The CDR3 has 14 residues. In germline, CDR1 is KGHDR, CDR2 SFDVKD. Unmatched junction bases numbered 9, after V lost 5 bases and J lost 10 bases. CDR3 sequence: CATSAHPEGAELFF. The CDR3 nucleotides read TGTGCCACCAGTGCCCACCCTGAGGGGGCGGAGCTGTTTTTT.

The genes are TRBV6-1 and TRBJ2-1; TRBD2 matches at 7 bases. The CDR3 length is 14 residues. V shed 2 bases and J 6 bases; nucleotides not matched to a gene: 4. CDR1 and CDR2 from the germline V gene are MNHNS and SASEGT. The CDR3 sequence: CASSEWGGFNEQFF. The CDR3 bases are TGTGCCAGCAGTGAATGGGGGGGGTTCAATGAGCAGTTCTTC.

This clonotype was recorded a few times. The CDR3 sequence: CASSQAVPPYEQYF. CDR3 bases: TGCGCCAGCAGCCAAGCCGTTCCCCCCTACGAGCAGTACTTC. The rearrangement joins TRBV4-1 to TRBJ2-7; D ambiguous. Deletions cut 1 base from V and 2 bases from J, with 9 bases between. Germline V CDR1 and CDR2: MGHRA, YSYEKL. The CDR3 runs to 14 residues.

V is TRBV7-4 and J is TRBJ2-4; 7 bases are shared with TRBD1. Germline CDR1 and CDR2: SGHVT and SQSDAQ. Losses at the gene ends were 5 bases for V and 0 bases for J; bases not matched to a gene: 4. CDR3 length: 15 residues. Written as DNA, the CDR3 is TGTGCCAGCAGCCAGGGGGTCCTAGCCAAAAACATTCAGTACTTC. Its translation is CASSQGVLAKNIQYF.